This T cell receptor (beta chain) was sequenced in a study of cytomegalovirus exposure and HLA in healthy donors. Concerning this clone: What it binds is unknown.

V gave up 3 bases and J gave up 5 bases; unmatched junction bases: 7. This CDR3 region has 15 residues. Per germline, CDR1 MDHEN and CDR2 SYDVKM. Whole-study findings and limits: A list of 164 TCR beta chains associated with cytomegalovirus was given.

Sequencing used immunoSEQ multiplex PCR; TCRdb keeps in-frame clones, though not all of them. The sample yields roughly 150,000 clones, nearly 90% seen once. Separate from the 666-subject first cohort, the approximately 120-subject validation cohort was the one that the donors belonged to. V gene TRBV28 combines with J gene TRBJ2-3, with 8 bases fitting TRBD2. The sequencing input was PBMCs. This receptor was obtained from a woman under 30 in good health and CMV-seropositive. CDR3 residues: CASSFQSGGLDTQYF. CDR3 bases: TGTGCCAGCAGTTTCCAGAGCGGGGGATTAGATACGCAGTATTTT.